These 9 T cell receptor beta chains came from one sample sequenced in a study of blood T cells in healthy people across ages. Then a second PCR, running about 6 to 12 cycles, was carried out with a sample-barcoded 5' primer and a J-beta primer mix. TCRdb re-called the 5' RACE reads through MiXCR, storing one row per CDR3 protein. The sample shows hundreds of thousands of distinct CDR3 sequences, roughly half of them seen only once. Input material: blood. Source of these receptors: a man in his sixties in good health.

This chain connects TRBV4-1 to TRBJ1-4, with a possible D match to TRBD1 (5 bases). There are 16 residues in the CDR3. V was pared by 1 base and J by 7 bases, with 16 bases between. The germline CDR1 and CDR2 sequences are MGHRA and YSYEKL. CDR3 bases: TGCGCCAGCAGCCAAGGGGCAAACAGGCCCCCTGAAAAACTGTTTTTT. Residues: CASSQGANRPPEKLFF.

The chain recombines TRBV27 with TRBJ2-3; no reliable D call. CDR3 length: 14 residues. The V end lost 6 bases, the J end lost 0 bases, and 10 bases lay between the germline ends. Germline CDR1 MNHEY, CDR2 SMNVEV (reference sequence). The CDR3 coding sequence is TGTGCCAGCAGCTTAGGATTAAGCACAGATACGCAGTATTTT. Translated: CASSLGLSTDTQYF.

The V gene is TRBV10-3, the J gene TRBJ1-4, with D perhaps matching TRBD1 (5 bases). CDR1 and CDR2 (germline): ENHRY, SYGVKD. V was pared by 3 bases and J by 6 bases, with 11 bases between. The CDR3 sequence is 14 residues long. CDR3 sequence (DNA): TGTGCCATCAGTGACTATGGGGGGGATGAAAAACTGTTTTTT. As protein: CAISDYGGDEKLFF.

In this sample, this clonotype turned up once. The chain employs TRBV11-2 and TRBJ2-4; no clear D. Germline assignment: CDR1 SGHAT and CDR2 FQNNGV. The ends were cut back, 3 bases at V and 5 bases at J, with 11 bases in the middle. The CDR3 is 14 amino acids. CDR3 nucleotides: TGTGCCAGCAGCTTTAGGCTAGGCCAAAACATTCAGTACTTC. It encodes CASSFRLGQNIQYF.

This sequence joins TRBV25-1 and TRBJ1-4; D is ambiguous. The V gene lost 4 bases and the J gene lost 0 bases, with 6 bases spanning the gap. CDR1 and CDR2 from the germline V gene are MGHDK and SYGVNS. This CDR3 comprises 14 residues. The CDR3 protein is CASSVGATNEKLFF. The CDR3 DNA follows: TGTGCCAGCAGTGTGGGAGCAACTAATGAAAAACTGTTTTTT.

This clonotype has a handful of counts. The chain has TRBV12-3 or TRBV12-4 and TRBJ2-1; 12 nucleotides agree with TRBD2. Trimming removed 5 bases from V and 7 bases from J; junction bases left unmatched: 3. The CDR3 is 14 residues long. Written as DNA, the CDR3 is TGTGCCAGCAGTGGACTAGCGGGGTTGAATGAGCAGTTCTTC. This gives the protein CASSGLAGLNEQFF.

This clonotype was detected only once. This chain uses TRBV27 with TRBJ2-3; D may correspond to TRBD1 or TRBD2 (5 bases each). Germline CDR1 reads MNHEY; CDR2 reads SMNVEV (reference sequence). With 5 bases removed from V and 4 bases from J, the gap between germline ends came to 19 bases. CDR3 length: 16 residues. The CDR3 here is CASSLGPRPPADTQYF. CDR3 in DNA: TGTGCCAGCAGTCTGGGACCAAGACCGCCAGCAGATACGCAGTATTTT.

The V call is TRBV15, the J call TRBJ2-3; D is perhaps TRBD1 (6 bases). The CDR3 covers 16 residues. The germline V gene has CDR1 LNHNV and CDR2 YYDKDF (reference sequence). The V end was cut by 0 bases, the J end by 2 bases, with 12 bases between. The CDR3 is CATSREGQGNTDTQYF. The CDR3 region has the DNA TGTGCCACCAGCAGAGAAGGGCAGGGGAACACAGATACGCAGTATTTT.

The chain recombines TRBV9 with TRBJ2-3; TRBD2 aligns across 8 bases. The germline CDR1 and CDR2 sequences are SGDLS and YYNGEE. Trimming took 4 bases from V and 3 from J; bases not matched to a gene: 7. The CDR3 length is 15 residues. CDR3 loop: CASSLASGLTDTQYF. In DNA form, the CDR3 reads TGTGCCAGCAGCCTAGCTAGCGGGTTAACAGATACGCAGTATTTT.